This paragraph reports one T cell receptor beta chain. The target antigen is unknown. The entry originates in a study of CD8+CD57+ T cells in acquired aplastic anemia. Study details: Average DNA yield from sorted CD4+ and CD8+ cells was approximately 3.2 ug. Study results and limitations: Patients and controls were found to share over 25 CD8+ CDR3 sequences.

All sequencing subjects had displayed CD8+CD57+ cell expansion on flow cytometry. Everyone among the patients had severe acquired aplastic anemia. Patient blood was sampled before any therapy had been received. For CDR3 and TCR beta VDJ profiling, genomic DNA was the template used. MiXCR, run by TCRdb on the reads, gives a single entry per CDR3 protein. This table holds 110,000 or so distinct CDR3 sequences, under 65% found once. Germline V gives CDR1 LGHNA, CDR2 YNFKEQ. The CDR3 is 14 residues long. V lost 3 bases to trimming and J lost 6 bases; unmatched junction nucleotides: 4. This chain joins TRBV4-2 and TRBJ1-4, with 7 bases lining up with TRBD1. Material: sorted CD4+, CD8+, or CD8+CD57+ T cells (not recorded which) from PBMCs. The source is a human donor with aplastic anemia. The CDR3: CASSQRQGDEKLFF. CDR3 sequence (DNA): TGTGCCAGCAGCCAGAGACAGGGTGATGAAAAACTGTTTTTT.